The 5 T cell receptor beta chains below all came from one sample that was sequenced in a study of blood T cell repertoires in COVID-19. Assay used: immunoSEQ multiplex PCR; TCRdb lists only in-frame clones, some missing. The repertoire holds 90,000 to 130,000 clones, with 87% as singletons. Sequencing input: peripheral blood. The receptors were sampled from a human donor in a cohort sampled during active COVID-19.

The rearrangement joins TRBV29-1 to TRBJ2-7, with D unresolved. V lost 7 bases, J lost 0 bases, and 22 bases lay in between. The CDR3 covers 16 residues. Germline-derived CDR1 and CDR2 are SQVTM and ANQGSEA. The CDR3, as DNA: TGCAGCGCTTTCCTCTTGACACCGATGAGCTCCTACGAGCAGTACTTC. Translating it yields CSAFLLTPMSSYEQYF.

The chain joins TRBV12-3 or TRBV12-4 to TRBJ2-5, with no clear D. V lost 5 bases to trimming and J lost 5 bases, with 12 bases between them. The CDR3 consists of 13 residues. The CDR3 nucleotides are TGTGCCAGCAGTACCTATAGCAAGGAGACCCAGTACTTC. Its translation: CASSTYSKETQYF.

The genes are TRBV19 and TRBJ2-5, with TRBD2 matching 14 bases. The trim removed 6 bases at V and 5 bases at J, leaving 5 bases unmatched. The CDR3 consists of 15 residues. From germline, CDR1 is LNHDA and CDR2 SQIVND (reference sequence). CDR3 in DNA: TGTGCCAGTAGAGCGGGACTAGCGGGAGAGGAGACCCAGTACTTC. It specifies CASRAGLAGEETQYF.

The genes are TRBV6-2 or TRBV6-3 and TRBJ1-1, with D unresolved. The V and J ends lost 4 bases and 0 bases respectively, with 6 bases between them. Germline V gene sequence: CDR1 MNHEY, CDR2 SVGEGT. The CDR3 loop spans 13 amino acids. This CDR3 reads CASSFSVNTEAFF. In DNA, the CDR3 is TGTGCCAGCAGTTTTAGTGTGAACACTGAAGCTTTCTTT.

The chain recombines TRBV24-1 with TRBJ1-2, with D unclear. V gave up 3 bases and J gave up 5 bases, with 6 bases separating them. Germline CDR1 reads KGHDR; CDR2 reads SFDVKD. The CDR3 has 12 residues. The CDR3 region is CATSDGSYGYTF. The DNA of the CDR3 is TGTGCCACCAGTGATGGCTCTTATGGCTACACCTTC.